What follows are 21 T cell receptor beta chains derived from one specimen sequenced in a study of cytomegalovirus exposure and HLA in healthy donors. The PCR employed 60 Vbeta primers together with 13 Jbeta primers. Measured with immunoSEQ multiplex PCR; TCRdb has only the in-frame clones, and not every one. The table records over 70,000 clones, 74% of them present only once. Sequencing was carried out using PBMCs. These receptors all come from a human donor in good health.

The CDR3 nucleotides are TGTGCCAGCAGACAGGAGACGTATCAGCCCCAGCATTTT. This translates into CASRQETYQPQHF. The chain recombines TRBV6-1 with TRBJ1-5, with TRBD1 as a possible D gene (5 bases). The CDR3 covers 13 residues. With 6 bases removed from V and 5 bases from J, the gap between germline ends came to 11 bases. CDR1 and CDR2 from the germline V gene are MNHNS and SASEGT.

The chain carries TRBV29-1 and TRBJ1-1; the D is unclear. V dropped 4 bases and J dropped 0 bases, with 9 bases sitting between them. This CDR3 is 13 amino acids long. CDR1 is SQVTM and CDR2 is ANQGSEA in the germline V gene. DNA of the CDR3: TGCAGCGTTGCCAGACTTATGAACACTGAAGCTTTCTTT. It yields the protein CSVARLMNTEAFF.

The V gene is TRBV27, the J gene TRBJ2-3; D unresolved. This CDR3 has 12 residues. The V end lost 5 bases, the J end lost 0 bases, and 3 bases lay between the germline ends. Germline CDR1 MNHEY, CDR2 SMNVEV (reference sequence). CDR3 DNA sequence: TGTGCCAGCAGTCCTAGCACAGATACGCAGTATTTT. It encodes CASSPSTDTQYF.

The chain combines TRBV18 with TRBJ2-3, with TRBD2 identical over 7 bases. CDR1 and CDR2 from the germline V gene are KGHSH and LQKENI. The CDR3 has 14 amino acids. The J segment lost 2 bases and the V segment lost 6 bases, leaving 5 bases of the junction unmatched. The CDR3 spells CASSSSGLTDTQYF. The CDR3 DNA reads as TGTGCCAGCTCTTCTAGCGGACTCACAGATACGCAGTATTTT.

The CDR3 spells CAWSGSRKAFF. DNA of the CDR3: TGTGCCTGGAGTGGCTCGCGGAAAGCTTTCTTT. V usage is TRBV30 and J usage is TRBJ1-1; D not certain. V lost 1 base to trimming and J lost 9 bases, with 9 bases between them. The germline V gene has CDR1 GTSNPN and CDR2 SVGIG (reference sequence). The CDR3 spans 11 residues.

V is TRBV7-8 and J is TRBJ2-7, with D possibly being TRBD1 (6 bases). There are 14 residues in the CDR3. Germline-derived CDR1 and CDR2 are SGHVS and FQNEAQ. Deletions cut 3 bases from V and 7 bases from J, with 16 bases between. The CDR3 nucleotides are TGTGCCAGCAGCTTCCCGACAGGACTTGGGGAGCAGTACTTC. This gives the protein CASSFPTGLGEQYF. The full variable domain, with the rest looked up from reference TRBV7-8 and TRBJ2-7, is GAGVSQSPRYKVAKRGQDVALRCDPISGHVSLFWYQQALGQGPEFLTYFQNEAQLDKSGLPSDRFFAERPEGSVSTLKIQRTQQEDSAVYLCASSFPTGLGEQYFGPGTRLTVT.

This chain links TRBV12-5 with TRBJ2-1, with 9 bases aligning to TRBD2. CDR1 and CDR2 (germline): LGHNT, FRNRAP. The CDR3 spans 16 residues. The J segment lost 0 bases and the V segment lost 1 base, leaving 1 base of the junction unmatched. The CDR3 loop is CASGLGLADSYNEQFF. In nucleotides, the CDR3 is TGTGCTAGTGGTTTGGGACTAGCGGACTCCTACAATGAGCAGTTCTTC.

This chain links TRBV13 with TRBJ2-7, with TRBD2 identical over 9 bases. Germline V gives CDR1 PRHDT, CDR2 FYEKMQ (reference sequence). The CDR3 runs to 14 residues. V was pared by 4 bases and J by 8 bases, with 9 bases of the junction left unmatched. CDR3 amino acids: CASSSGSGSEQQYF. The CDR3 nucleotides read TGTGCCAGCAGCTCCGGTAGCGGGAGTGAACAGCAGTACTTC. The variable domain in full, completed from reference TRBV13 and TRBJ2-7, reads AAGVIQSPRHLIKEKRETATLKCYPIPRHDTVYWYQQGPGQDPQFLISFYEKMQSDKGSIPDRFSAQQFSDYHSELNMSSLELGDSALYFCASSSGSGSEQQYFGPGTRLTVT.

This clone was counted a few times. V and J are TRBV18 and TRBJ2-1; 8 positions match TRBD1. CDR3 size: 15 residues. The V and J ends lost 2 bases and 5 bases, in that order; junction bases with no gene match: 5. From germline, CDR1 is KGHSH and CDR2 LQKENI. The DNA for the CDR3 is TGTGCCAGCTCACCAGGACAGGGAGTGAACAATGAGCAGTTCTTC. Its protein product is CASSPGQGVNNEQFF.

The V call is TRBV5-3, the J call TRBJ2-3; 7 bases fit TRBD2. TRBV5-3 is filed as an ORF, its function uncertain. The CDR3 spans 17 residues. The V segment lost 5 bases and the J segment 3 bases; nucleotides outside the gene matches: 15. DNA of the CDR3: TGTGCCAGAAGGCCACTGGGAGGGAGGAATTCGACAGATACGCAGTATTTT. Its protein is CARRPLGGRNSTDTQYF.

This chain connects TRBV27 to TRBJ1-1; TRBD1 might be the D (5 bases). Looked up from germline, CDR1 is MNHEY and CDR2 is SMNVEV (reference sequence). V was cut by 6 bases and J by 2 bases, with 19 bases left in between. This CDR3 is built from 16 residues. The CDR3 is CASRGLAGPLNTEAFF. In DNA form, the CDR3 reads TGTGCCAGCAGGGGTCTTGCGGGACCCCTCAACACTGAAGCTTTCTTT.

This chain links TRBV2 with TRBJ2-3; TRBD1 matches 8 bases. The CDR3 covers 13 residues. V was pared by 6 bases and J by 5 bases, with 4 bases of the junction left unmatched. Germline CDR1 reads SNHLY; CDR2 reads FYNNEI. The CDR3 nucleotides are TGTGCCAGCAGCAGGGGGCATGGAGATACGCAGTATTTT. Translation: CASSRGHGDTQYF.

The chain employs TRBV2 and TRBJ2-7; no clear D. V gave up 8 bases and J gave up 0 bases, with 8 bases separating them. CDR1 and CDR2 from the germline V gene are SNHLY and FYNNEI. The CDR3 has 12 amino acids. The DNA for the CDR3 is TGTGCCAGCCATTACAGCTCCTACGAGCAGTACTTC. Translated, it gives CASHYSSYEQYF.

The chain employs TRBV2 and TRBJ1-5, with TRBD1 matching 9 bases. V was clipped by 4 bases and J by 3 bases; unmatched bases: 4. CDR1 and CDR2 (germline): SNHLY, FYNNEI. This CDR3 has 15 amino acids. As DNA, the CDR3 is TGTGCCAGCAGTGGGGACAGGGTTGACAATCAGCCCCAGCATTTT. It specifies CASSGDRVDNQPQHF.

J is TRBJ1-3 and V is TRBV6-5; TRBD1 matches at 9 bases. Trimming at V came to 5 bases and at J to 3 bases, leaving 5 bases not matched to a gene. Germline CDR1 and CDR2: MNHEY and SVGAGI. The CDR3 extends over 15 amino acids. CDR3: CASSRGQGIGNTIYF. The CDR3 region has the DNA TGTGCCAGCAGTAGGGGACAGGGAATTGGAAACACCATATATTTT.

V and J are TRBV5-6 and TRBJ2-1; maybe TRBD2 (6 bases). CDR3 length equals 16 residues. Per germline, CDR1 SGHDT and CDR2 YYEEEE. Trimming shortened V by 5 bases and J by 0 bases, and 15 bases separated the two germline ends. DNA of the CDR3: TGTGCCAGCAGGGAAAGCGGGCGGGGCTCCTACAATGAGCAGTTCTTC. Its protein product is CASRESGRGSYNEQFF.

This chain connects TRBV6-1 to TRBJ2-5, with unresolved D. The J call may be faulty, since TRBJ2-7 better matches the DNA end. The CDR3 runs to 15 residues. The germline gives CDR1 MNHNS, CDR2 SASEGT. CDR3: CASSIQPVGLYEQYF. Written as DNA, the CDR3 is TGTGCCAGCAGCATACAACCCGTGGGCCTCTACGAGCAGTACTTC.

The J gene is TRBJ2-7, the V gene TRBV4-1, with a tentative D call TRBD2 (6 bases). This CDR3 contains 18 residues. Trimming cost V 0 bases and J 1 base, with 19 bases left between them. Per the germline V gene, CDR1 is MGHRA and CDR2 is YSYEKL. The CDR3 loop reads CASSQDRKRAGRSYEQYF. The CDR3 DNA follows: TGCGCCAGCAGCCAAGATAGGAAGAGGGCGGGGCGGTCCTACGAGCAGTACTTC.

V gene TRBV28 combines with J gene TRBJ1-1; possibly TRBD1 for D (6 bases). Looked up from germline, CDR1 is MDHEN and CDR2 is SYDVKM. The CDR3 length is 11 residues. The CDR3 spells CASNQGTEAFF. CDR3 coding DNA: TGTGCTTCTAACCAGGGGACTGAAGCTTTCTTT.

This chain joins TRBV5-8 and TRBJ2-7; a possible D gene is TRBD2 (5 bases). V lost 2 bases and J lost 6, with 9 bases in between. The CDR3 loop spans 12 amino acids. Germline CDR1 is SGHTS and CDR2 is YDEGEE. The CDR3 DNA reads TGTGCCAGCAGCTTCGGAGGCGTCGAGCAGTACTTC. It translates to CASSFGGVEQYF.

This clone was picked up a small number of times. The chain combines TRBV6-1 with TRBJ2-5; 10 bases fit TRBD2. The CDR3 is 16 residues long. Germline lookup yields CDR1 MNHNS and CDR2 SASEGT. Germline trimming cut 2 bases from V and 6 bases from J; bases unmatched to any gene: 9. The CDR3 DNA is TGTGCCAGCAGTGAACGGGGAGCGGGAGGGCCAAAGACCCAGTACTTC. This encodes CASSERGAGGPKTQYF.